Below are 18 T cell receptor beta chains sequenced from a single sample in a study of cytomegalovirus exposure and HLA in healthy donors (dated 2017 in TCRdb). The method behind the library was the immunoSEQ multiplex PCR assay. For the multiplex PCR, a mixture combining 60 forward primers for TCR Vbeta segments and 13 reverse primers for TCR Jbeta segments was used. Sourced from immuneACCESS, this table was stored by TCRdb with only in-frame sequences that have V and J called. A share of the clones is absent; for the studies checked, an unresolved V gene accounts for under half, and the remainder has no known explanation. The sample contains 150,000 to 200,000 clones, about 88% of them found a single time. The biggest ten clones account for about 2% of the sample. Material: PBMCs. The receptors originated from a woman between 18 and 29 years old in good health and CMV-seronegative.

J is TRBJ2-5 and V is TRBV6-1, with 7 bases matching TRBD1. Germline assignment: CDR1 MNHNS and CDR2 SASEGT. Germline trimming cut 7 bases from V and 0 bases from J; bases unmatched to any gene: 5. The CDR3 extends over 14 amino acids. CDR3 sequence reads: CASNRDSNQETQYF. The CDR3 bases are TGTGCCAGCAACCGGGACAGCAACCAAGAGACCCAGTACTTC.

The rearrangement uses TRBV6-1 and TRBJ2-1; D might be TRBD2 (6 bases). The germline V gene encodes CDR1 MNHNS and CDR2 SASEGT. Trimming shortened V by 1 base and J by 4 bases, and 11 bases separated the two germline ends. The CDR3 is made up of 15 amino acids. The CDR3 spells CASSEEMGGYNEQFF. The CDR3 bases are TGTGCCAGCAGTGAAGAGATGGGGGGATACAATGAGCAGTTCTTC.

The rearrangement uses TRBV7-9 and TRBJ1-2; D is unclear. CDR1 is SEHNR and CDR2 is FQNEAQ in the germline V gene (reference sequence). The CDR3 runs 14 residues. The ends were cut back, 4 bases at V and 4 bases at J, with 13 bases in the middle. The chain's CDR3 is CASSSLFESYGYTF. The CDR3 DNA reads as TGTGCCAGCAGCTCCCTTTTTGAGTCCTATGGCTACACCTTC. The whole variable domain, remainder taken from reference TRBV7-9 and TRBJ1-2, is DTGVSQNPRHKITKRGQNVTFRCDPISEHNRLYWYRQTLGQGPEFLTYFQNEAQLEKSRLLSDRFSAERPKGSFSTLEIQRTEQGDSAMYLCASSSLFESYGYTFGSGTRLTVV.

This clone was observed a handful of times. The rearrangement links TRBV19 to TRBJ2-7; the match to TRBD2 covers 7 bases. J lost 7 bases, V lost 1 base, and 13 bases had no gene match. Germline V lookup: CDR1 LNHDA, CDR2 SQIVND (reference sequence). CDR3 length: 16 amino acids. The CDR3 reads CASSIVRASGIREQYF. CDR3 DNA sequence: TGTGCCAGTAGTATAGTCAGGGCTAGCGGCATCCGGGAGCAGTACTTC.

This chain links TRBV25-1 with TRBJ2-7; no reliable D call. Germline CDR1 and CDR2: MGHDK and SYGVNS. The CDR3 extends over 11 amino acids. With 6 bases removed from V and 2 bases from J, the gap between germline ends came to 5 bases. CDR3: CASRAAYEQYF. DNA of the CDR3: TGTGCCAGCAGGGCAGCCTACGAGCAGTACTTC.

This chain connects TRBV5-1 to TRBJ2-7, with 11 bases identical to TRBD1. The trim removed 4 bases at V and 5 bases at J, leaving 5 bases unmatched. CDR3 size: 14 residues. Germline values: CDR1 SGHRS, CDR2 YFSETQ. In nucleotides, the CDR3 is TGCGCCAGCAGCCTGGGACAGGGGGACCACGAGCAGTACTTC. This encodes CASSLGQGDHEQYF.

This chain joins TRBV5-1 and TRBJ2-5; 11 bases map to TRBD2. The J call may be incorrect, as the DNA end agrees better with TRBJ2-7. CDR3 length equals 15 residues. Germline values: CDR1 SGHRS, CDR2 YFSETQ. The DNA for the CDR3 is TGCGCCAGCAGCGTACCTAGCGGGAGGACCTACGAGCAGTACTTC. Translating it yields CASSVPSGRTYEQYF.

The chain combines TRBV5-8 with TRBJ1-1; D ambiguous. V lost 0 bases and J 0 bases, leaving 3 bases between the germline ends. Looked up from germline, CDR1 is SGHTS and CDR2 is YDEGEE. The CDR3 extends over 13 amino acids. CDR3 sequence reads: CASSLALNTEAFF. CDR3 bases: TGTGCCAGCAGCTTGGCCTTGAACACTGAAGCTTTCTTT.

The chain uses TRBV18 and TRBJ1-5, with D possibly being TRBD1 (5 bases). The CDR3 extends over 16 amino acids. Trimming took off 3 bases at V and 0 bases at J, with 12 bases between the two ends. Germline CDR1 KGHSH, CDR2 LQKENI. The CDR3 DNA follows: TGTGCCAGCTCACCTACGGACACTTATAGCAATCAGCCCCAGCATTTT. Protein: CASSPTDTYSNQPQHF.

This clone was picked up one time. The genes are TRBV7-2 and TRBJ1-1, with a possible D match to TRBD1 (6 bases). Germline assignment: CDR1 SGHTA and CDR2 FQGNSA. V dropped 5 bases and J dropped 4 bases, with 17 bases sitting between them. This CDR3 is 15 amino acids long. The CDR3 reads CASSPLVVRGTEAFF. The CDR3 DNA reads as TGTGCCAGCAGCCCGCTCGTTGTCAGGGGCACTGAAGCTTTCTTT.

This clone was recorded a few times. V and J are TRBV2 and TRBJ2-3, with 8 nucleotides matching TRBD2. The CDR3 covers 13 residues. The V gene's germline CDR1 is SNHLY and CDR2 FYNNEI. Unmatched junction bases numbered 4, after V lost 8 bases and J lost 3 bases. The CDR3 nucleotides read TGTGCCAGCGGACTAGCATGGACAGATACGCAGTATTTT. It is translated as CASGLAWTDTQYF. Full variable domain (rest looked up from reference TRBV2 and TRBJ2-3): EPEVTQTPSHQVTQMGQEVILRCVPISNHLYFYWYRQILGQKVEFLVSFYNNEISEKSEIFDDQFSVERPDGSNFTLKIRSTKLEDSAMYFCASGLAWTDTQYFGPGTRLTVL.

The chain is built from TRBV7-3 and TRBJ2-1, with a weak D call TRBD2 (6 bases). Germline CDR1 reads SGHTA; CDR2 reads FQGTGA. This CDR3 has 18 amino acids. Deletions cut 3 bases from V and 8 bases from J, with 26 bases between. The CDR3 nucleotides are TGTGCCAGCAGCTTTTTCGGGGGTATCCCGGCACCCGTTGATGAGCAGTTCTTC. This sequence encodes CASSFFGGIPAPVDEQFF.

The chain links TRBV10-3 to TRBJ1-3, with D possibly being TRBD1 (5 bases). V lost 7 bases and J lost 0, with 16 bases in between. This CDR3 spans 16 amino acids. Germline V gives CDR1 ENHRY, CDR2 SYGVKD. CDR3 sequence (DNA): TGTGCCATCACTCCAGAAAGGGGTGGCTCTGGAAACACCATATATTTT. Translated, it gives CAITPERGGSGNTIYF.

The chain carries TRBV4-2 and TRBJ1-2; D is undetermined. The CDR3 has 14 residues. Looked up from germline, CDR1 is LGHNA and CDR2 is YNFKEQ. Trimming pared 1 base from V and 3 bases from J, leaving 9 bases between. The CDR3 loop reads CASSQVQSDYGYTF. The CDR3 DNA reads as TGTGCCAGCAGCCAAGTACAGTCGGACTATGGCTACACCTTC.

This rearrangement joins TRBV6-4 to TRBJ1-1; D ambiguous. Deletions cut 7 bases from V and 6 bases from J, with 9 bases between. The CDR3 loop spans 11 amino acids. Germline assignment: CDR1 MRHNA and CDR2 SNTAGT. This CDR3 reads CASKSIAEAFF. The CDR3 DNA sequence: TGTGCCAGCAAGTCGATAGCTGAAGCTTTCTTT.

The sample holds one count of this clone. The rearrangement uses TRBV5-1 and TRBJ1-3; 9 bases fit TRBD1. CDR3 length: 17 residues. V shed 2 bases, J shed 4 bases, and the junction held 10 bases outside the gene matches. The germline V gene has CDR1 SGHRS and CDR2 YFSETQ. The CDR3 loop reads CASSFLTGGAGGNTIYF. Here the CDR3 DNA reads TGCGCCAGCAGCTTCCTAACAGGGGGCGCAGGAGGAAACACCATATATTTT.

The rearrangement links TRBV16 to TRBJ2-1, with D unresolved. The CDR3 sequence is 13 residues long. In germline, CDR1 is KGHSY, CDR2 FQNENV. V was pared by 3 bases and J by 5 bases, with 8 bases between. The CDR3 reads CASSQESHNEQFF. Written as DNA, the CDR3 is TGTGCCAGCAGCCAGGAGTCTCACAATGAGCAGTTCTTC. Using reference TRBV16 and TRBJ2-1 for the parts outside the CDR3, the full variable domain is GEEVAQTPKHLVRGEGQKAKLYCAPIKGHSYVFWYQQVLKNEFKFLISFQNENVFDETGMPKERFSAKCLPNSPCSLEIQATKLEDSAVYFCASSQESHNEQFFGPGTRLTVL.

The chain uses TRBV27 and TRBJ2-5, with TRBD2 identical over 11 bases. The J call is in doubt because the DNA end fits TRBJ2-7 better. The CDR3 consists of 16 residues. Germline CDR1 is MNHEY and CDR2 is SMNVEV (reference sequence). CDR3 loop: CASRPSGRPHGGEQYF. For the CDR3, the DNA is TGTGCCAGCAGACCTAGCGGGAGGCCCCATGGGGGCGAGCAGTACTTC.